What follows are 21 T cell receptor beta chains derived from one specimen sequenced in a study of identical twins. TCRdb reanalysed the 5' RACE reads using MiXCR and keeps one entry per CDR3 protein. The repertoire has roughly 480,000 distinct CDR3 sequences, roughly a quarter of them found once; the top ten carry 2.9%. The data also belong to a second study, concerning T cells expressing NK-cell markers.

The specimen was CD4+ T cells sorted from blood. The origin of the receptors is a woman younger than 35 in good health.

The V call is TRBV12-3 or TRBV12-4, the J call TRBJ2-1; tentative D call: TRBD2 (7 bases). V lost 4 bases to trimming and J lost 7 bases, with 14 bases between them. The CDR3 runs 14 residues. In DNA, the CDR3 is TGTGCCAGCAGTTCGCGAGGGGGGGATAATGAGCAGTTCTTC. Translated, it gives CASSSRGGDNEQFF.

The rearrangement uses TRBV20-1 and TRBJ2-3; D is undetermined. Trimming removed 6 bases at V and 4 bases at J, with 11 bases between. This CDR3 spans 12 amino acids. In germline, CDR1 is DFQATT, CDR2 SNEGSKA (reference sequence). CDR3 residues: CSAPSPPDTQYF. For the CDR3, the DNA is TGCAGTGCCCCGTCCCCTCCAGATACGCAGTATTTT.

CDR3 sequence: CASSDREAGTEAFF. The CDR3 region has the DNA TGTGCCAGCAGTGACAGGGAAGCGGGCACTGAAGCTTTCTTT. This chain connects TRBV12-3 or TRBV12-4 to TRBJ1-1; TRBD1 matches 7 bases. V lost 5 bases to trimming and J lost 4 bases; unmatched junction nucleotides: 7. CDR3 length: 14 residues.

This clonotype has just a few counts. The V gene is TRBV2, the J gene TRBJ1-1, with a tentative D call TRBD1 (5 bases). This CDR3 contains 11 residues. Germline V gene data show CDR1 as SNHLY and CDR2 as FYNNEI. V dropped 8 bases and J dropped 11 bases, with 15 bases sitting between them. DNA of the CDR3: TGTGCCAGCTCTTACAGGTCGGTTGCTTTCTTT. This translates into CASSYRSVAFF. Complete variable domain (other parts from reference TRBV2 and TRBJ1-1): EPEVTQTPSHQVTQMGQEVILRCVPISNHLYFYWYRQILGQKVEFLVSFYNNEISEKSEIFDDQFSVERPDGSNFTLKIRSTKLEDSAMYFCASSYRSVAFFGQGTRLTVV.

This clonotype has just a few counts. CDR3 DNA sequence: TGCAGTGCTAGAGATCTTAGCGCCGGGGAGCTGTTTTTT. Translation gives CSARDLSAGELFF. This rearrangement joins TRBV20-1 to TRBJ2-2; D may be TRBD2 (5 bases). The CDR3 has 13 residues. Germline V gene sequence: CDR1 DFQATT, CDR2 SNEGSKA (reference sequence). V was cut by 0 bases and J by 6 bases, with 8 bases left in between.

This clonotype turned up a few times. V and J are TRBV12-3 or TRBV12-4 and TRBJ2-2; no reliable D call. Between the trimmed V and J ends, which lost 3 bases and 5 bases, there was a span of 16 bases. The CDR3 totals 16 residues. CDR3 in DNA: TGTGCCAGCAGTTTGCCCCCCGTCTTTGGGACCGGGGAGCTGTTTTTT. Its protein product is CASSLPPVFGTGELFF.

This clonotype has only a few counts. This chain joins TRBV5-1 and TRBJ1-4; the D is unclear. V dropped 7 bases and J dropped 6 bases, with 16 bases sitting between them. This CDR3 has 14 residues. Germline V gene sequence: CDR1 SGHRS, CDR2 YFSETQ. The CDR3 sequence: CASRVDPGDEKLFF. In nucleotides, the CDR3 is TGCGCCAGCCGAGTGGACCCCGGAGATGAAAAACTGTTTTTT. Complete variable domain (other parts from reference TRBV5-1 and TRBJ1-4): KAGVTQTPRYLIKTRGQQVTLSCSPISGHRSVSWYQQTPGQGLQFLFEYFSETQRNKGNFPGRFSGRQFSNSRSEMNVSTLELGDSALYLCASRVDPGDEKLFFGSGTQLSVL.

The sample holds a few counts of this clonotype. The chain links TRBV18 to TRBJ2-6, with 7 bases identical to TRBD2. J lost 2 bases, V lost 1 base, and 2 bases had no gene match. This CDR3 has 16 residues. Per the germline V gene, CDR1 is KGHSH and CDR2 is LQKENI. CDR3 bases: TGTGCCAGCTCACCACTGGCGGGGGCTGGGGCCAACGTCCTGACTTTC. As protein: CASSPLAGAGANVLTF.

The rearrangement joins TRBV7-2 to TRBJ1-1; 9 nucleotides align to TRBD1. The CDR3 loop spans 14 amino acids. The J segment lost 5 bases and the V segment lost 5 bases, leaving 6 bases of the junction unmatched. Germline V CDR1 and CDR2: SGHTA, FQGNSA. CDR3 bases: TGTGCCAGCAGCGCACAGGGGGCTAGGACTGAAGCTTTCTTT. This sequence encodes CASSAQGARTEAFF.

The V and J genes are TRBV12-3 or TRBV12-4 and TRBJ2-2; D gene uncertain. There are 15 residues in the CDR3. The ends were cut back, 3 bases at V and 0 bases at J, with 8 bases in the middle. The CDR3 DNA reads as TGTGCCAGCAGTTTGAACAGCCCGAACACCGGGGAGCTGTTTTTT. Translation: CASSLNSPNTGELFF.

The chain is built from TRBV30 and TRBJ1-1, with unresolved D. V lost 3 bases to trimming and J lost 0 bases, with 2 bases between them. Germline V gene data show CDR1 as GTSNPN and CDR2 as SVGIG (reference sequence). The CDR3 consists of 11 residues. CDR3 bases: TGTGCCTGGAGGGTGAACACTGAAGCTTTCTTT. Its protein product is CAWRVNTEAFF.

This clonotype has just a few counts. Written as DNA, the CDR3 is TGTGCCAGCAGACCGGGACAGGGTGGTACAGATACGCAGTATTTT. This sequence encodes CASRPGQGGTDTQYF. V usage is TRBV5-8 and J usage is TRBJ2-3, with 9 bases aligning to TRBD1. The V segment lost 5 bases and the J segment 3 bases; nucleotides outside the gene matches: 7. The length of the CDR3 is 15 residues. Germline CDR1 SGHTS, CDR2 YDEGEE. The full variable domain, with the rest looked up from reference TRBV5-8 and TRBJ2-3, is EAGVTQSPTHLIKTRGQQATLRCSPISGHTSVYWYQQALGLGLQFLLWYDEGEERNRGNFPPRFSGRQFPNYSSELNVNALELEDSALYLCASRPGQGGTDTQYFGPGTRLTVL.

This chain uses TRBV12-3 or TRBV12-4 with TRBJ1-2, with 7 bases that match TRBD1. V lost 5 bases, J lost 8 bases, and 14 bases stayed unmatched. The CDR3 is made up of 15 amino acids. CDR3 DNA: TGTGCCAGCAGTCAACAGGGGAGGGGGCGCGAGGGCTACACCTTC. It specifies CASSQQGRGREGYTF.

The chain joins TRBV20-1 to TRBJ1-3, with unresolved D. V lost 2 bases to trimming and J lost 0 bases, with 11 bases between them. The CDR3 length is 15 residues. Germline V gene lookup returns CDR1 DFQATT and CDR2 SNEGSKA (reference sequence). Written as DNA, the CDR3 is TGCAGTGCTAGACTTCCTTTACGCTCTGGAAACACCATATATTTT. Its translation: CSARLPLRSGNTIYF.

The sample holds many counts of this clonotype. The V call is TRBV3-1, the J call TRBJ2-7, with D maybe TRBD1 (6 bases). This CDR3 comprises 14 residues. Trimming removed 2 bases at V and 4 bases at J, with 12 bases between. Germline V gene data show CDR1 as LGHDT and CDR2 as YNNKEL (reference sequence). The CDR3 reads CASSQPGVVYEQYF. Written as DNA, the CDR3 is TGTGCCAGCAGCCAACCAGGGGTGGTGTACGAGCAGTACTTC.

Concerning this clonotype: With a much larger clone just one base away, this may be a read error. The rearrangement uses TRBV20-1 and TRBJ1-1; no firm D call. The CDR3 runs to 10 residues. In germline, CDR1 is DFQATT, CDR2 SNEGSKA (reference sequence). V shed 3 bases and J shed 6 bases, with 5 bases lying between them. CDR3 loop: CSARGAEAFF. For the CDR3, the DNA is TGCAGTGCTAGGGGCGCTGAAGCTTTCTTT.

The chain recombines TRBV29-1 with TRBJ2-6; D remains ambiguous. Germline assignment: CDR1 SQVTM and CDR2 ANQGSEA. This CDR3 region has 13 residues. V lost 6 bases to trimming and J lost 2 bases, with 8 bases between them. CDR3 in amino acids: CSVMVAGANVLTF. DNA of the CDR3: TGCAGCGTGATGGTTGCTGGGGCCAACGTCCTGACTTTC.

The chain joins TRBV12-3 or TRBV12-4 to TRBJ2-3; TRBD1 agrees at 9 bases. J was trimmed by 10 bases and V by 2 bases; bases with no gene match: 22. The CDR3 runs to 19 residues. CDR3 sequence (DNA): TGTGCCAGCAGTTTATATCTGGTCCTCGGGACAGGGCTATTCGTAGCGCAGTATTTT. Translating gives CASSLYLVLGTGLFVAQYF.

V usage is TRBV5-6 and J usage is TRBJ2-3; D unresolved. There are 14 residues in the CDR3. Per germline, CDR1 SGHDT and CDR2 YYEEEE. Trimming shortened V by 4 bases and J by 5 bases, and 14 bases separated the two germline ends. CDR3 in DNA: TGTGCCAGCAGCCCAGGACCCACCGTAGATACGCAGTATTTT. This gives the protein CASSPGPTVDTQYF.

There are a few counts of this clonotype. The chain recombines TRBV3-1 with TRBJ2-7, with D tentatively TRBD1 (6 bases). This CDR3 is built from 13 residues. Trimming took 2 bases from V and 4 from J, leaving 9 bases between them. The germline gives CDR1 LGHDT, CDR2 YNNKEL (reference sequence). DNA for the CDR3: TGTGCCAGCAGCCAATCTGACAGGTACGAGCAGTACTTC. It codes for CASSQSDRYEQYF.

This clonotype has a handful of counts. The CDR3 sequence is CASRGLVPSSYNEQFF. As DNA, the CDR3 is TGTGCCAGCAGGGGACTCGTTCCAAGCTCCTACAATGAGCAGTTCTTC. The chain has TRBV2 and TRBJ2-1; TRBD2 is a possible D gene (6 bases). V lost 6 bases and J 0 bases, leaving 15 bases between the germline ends. CDR1 SNHLY and CDR2 FYNNEI come from the germline V gene. CDR3 length equals 16 residues.